This TCR beta chain emerged from a study of blood T cell repertoires in COVID-19. Study as a whole: The United States, Italy and Spain supplied acute and convalescent COVID-19 samples. PBMCs, B-cell-depleted T cells, or T cells provided the cDNA or gDNA that made up the material.

Authors' data handling: Estimation of nucleated cell counts relied on the amplification of reference gene primers. Measured with immunoSEQ multiplex PCR; TCRdb has only the in-frame clones, and not every one. The V and J calls and clone size come from that table; D and trimming were worked out from the DNA. Here the sample spans under 100,000 clones, around 86% being singletons. CDR1 and CDR2 (germline): SGHRS, YFSETQ. V shed 4 bases and J 3 bases; nucleotides not matched to a gene: 3. CDR3 length equals 14 residues. Material for sequencing was peripheral blood. This clonotype was obtained from a woman in her seventies with acute or convalescent COVID-19. This sequence joins TRBV5-1 and TRBJ1-1; TRBD1 matches at 10 bases. The CDR3 nucleotides are TGCGCCAGCAGCCGACAGGGGGCAGACACTGAAGCTTTCTTT. This gives the protein CASSRQGADTEAFF.